These 18 T cell receptor beta chains share one sample of origin, sequenced in a study of blood T cell repertoires in COVID-19. Clones were read by immunoSEQ multiplex PCR, and TCRdb kept only the in-frame ones, dropping some. The sample has approximately 190,000 clones; 82% are singletons. Source material: PBMCs or T cells enriched from blood (not recorded which). The receptors stem from a woman in her sixties with acute COVID-19.

The J gene is TRBJ2-5, the V gene TRBV9; D unclear. The V gene lost 1 base and the J gene lost 2 bases, with 18 bases spanning the gap. Germline assignment: CDR1 SGDLS and CDR2 YYNGEE. CDR3 length equals 17 residues. The CDR3: CASSVPSRSQSQETQYF. The CDR3 coding sequence is TGTGCCAGCAGCGTACCGAGCAGGTCCCAAAGTCAAGAGACCCAGTACTTC.

This clone showed up just a few times. The V call is TRBV7-9, the J call TRBJ1-2; 9 bases align to TRBD1. Germline CDR1 is SEHNR and CDR2 is FQNEAQ (reference sequence). The CDR3 totals 12 residues. The trim removed 5 bases at V and 9 bases at J, leaving 4 bases unmatched. In DNA form, the CDR3 reads TGTGCCAGCAGCCCTGGACAGGGGAGCTACACCTTC. This sequence encodes CASSPGQGSYTF.

CDR3 nucleotides: TGCGCCAGCAGCCAAGATGGTCCGGGACTAGATTGGCGTGAGCAGTTCTTC. This codes for CASSQDGPGLDWREQFF. The chain has TRBV4-1 and TRBJ2-1; 8 bases map to TRBD2. The CDR3 has 17 amino acids. Germline CDR1 MGHRA, CDR2 YSYEKL. V shed 0 bases, J shed 9 bases, and the junction held 13 bases outside the gene matches.

The rearrangement uses TRBV4-3 and TRBJ1-3, with D perhaps matching TRBD1 (6 bases). The CDR3 sequence is 14 residues long. Trimming removed 4 bases at V and 3 bases at J, with 10 bases between. Germline V gene sequence: CDR1 LGHNA, CDR2 YSLEER. The CDR3 bases are TGCGCCAGCAGCCCTCAGGACAGTGGAAACACCATATATTTT. Amino acids: CASSPQDSGNTIYF.

The chain employs TRBV7-9 and TRBJ2-1; 7 nucleotides align to TRBD1. V shed 1 base and J 13 bases; nucleotides not matched to a gene: 7. The CDR3 is made up of 13 amino acids. Germline values: CDR1 SEHNR, CDR2 FQNEAQ (reference sequence). CDR3 coding DNA: TGTGCCAGCAGCTTAGAAGGGGGCCTAGGTCAGTTCTTC. Translating it yields CASSLEGGLGQFF.

Comments on this clone: A read error may produce the germline difference seen at one junction end. V and J are TRBV7-2 and TRBJ1-2, with 8 bases aligning to TRBD1. The length of the CDR3 is 14 residues. CDR1 is SGHTA and CDR2 is FQGNSA in the germline V gene. The CDR3 region is CASSSWTGNFGYTF. The CDR3 DNA reads as TGTGCCAGCAGCTCATGGACAGGGAACTTTGGCTACACCTTC.

This rearrangement joins TRBV4-1 to TRBJ2-5; possibly TRBD2 for D (7 bases). The V gene lost 7 bases and the J gene lost 5 bases, with 14 bases spanning the gap. The CDR3 is made up of 13 amino acids. Germline V CDR1 and CDR2: MGHRA, YSYEKL. The CDR3 coding sequence is TGCGCCAGCAAAGGGGGGGGCGGGGAGACCCAGTACTTC. Its translation: CASKGGGGETQYF.

The J gene is TRBJ1-1, the V gene TRBV9; D is perhaps TRBD1 (5 bases). The germline V gene encodes CDR1 SGDLS and CDR2 YYNGEE. The CDR3 is made up of 15 amino acids. Trimming cost V 4 bases and J 1 base, with 14 bases left between them. CDR3 coding DNA: TGTGCCAGCAGCACAGCCGGCCAGGGGAACACTGAAGCTTTCTTT. Its protein product is CASSTAGQGNTEAFF. The full variable domain, in which reference TRBV9 and TRBJ1-1 provide the parts outside the CDR3, is DSGVTQTPKHLITATGQRVTLRCSPRSGDLSVYWYQQSLDQGLQFLIQYYNGEERAKGNILERFSAQQFPDLHSELNLSSLELGDSALYFCASSTAGQGNTEAFFGQGTRLTVV.

V and J are TRBV7-9 and TRBJ2-3; no definite D call. The CDR3 sequence is 13 residues long. With 6 bases removed from V and 3 bases from J, the gap between germline ends came to 10 bases. Per germline, CDR1 SEHNR and CDR2 FQNEAQ (reference sequence). The CDR3 sequence is CASSRLGTDTQYF. The DNA of the CDR3 is TGTGCCAGCAGTCGGCTAGGAACAGATACGCAGTATTTT.

The rearrangement joins TRBV5-1 to TRBJ2-1; the D is unclear. CDR1 and CDR2 from the germline V gene are SGHRS and YFSETQ. The CDR3 contains 11 residues. Trimming stripped 0 bases from V and 8 bases from J, with 3 bases between. The CDR3 loop reads CASSLADEQFF. The CDR3 nucleotides are TGCGCCAGCAGCTTGGCCGATGAGCAGTTCTTC.

The sample holds a few counts of this clone. The chain combines TRBV4-3 with TRBJ2-2; D may be TRBD2 (5 bases). This CDR3 region has 16 residues. From germline, CDR1 is LGHNA and CDR2 YSLEER. V shed 0 bases and J shed 1 base, with 9 bases lying between them. The CDR3 DNA is TGCGCCAGCAGCCAAGAATTCGGGAAGAACACCGGGGAGCTGTTTTTT. This gives the protein CASSQEFGKNTGELFF.

The V call is TRBV5-1, the J call TRBJ2-7; 7 bases map to TRBD2. With 4 bases clipped from V and 5 bases from J, the junction kept 15 bases outside the gene matches. Per germline, CDR1 SGHRS and CDR2 YFSETQ. The CDR3 extends over 16 amino acids. CDR3 nucleotides: TGCGCCAGCAGCCCGCCGGAGTCCAGCGGGATGAACGAGCAGTACTTC. It yields the protein CASSPPESSGMNEQYF. Based on the CDR3 plus reference TRBV5-1 and TRBJ2-7, the full variable domain is KAGVTQTPRYLIKTRGQQVTLSCSPISGHRSVSWYQQTPGQGLQFLFEYFSETQRNKGNFPGRFSGRQFSNSRSEMNVSTLELGDSALYLCASSPPESSGMNEQYFGPGTRLTVT.

The chain couples TRBV10-1 to TRBJ2-7; unclear D gene. CDR1 is WNHNN and CDR2 is SYGVQD in the germline V gene (reference sequence). The V gene lost 3 bases and the J gene lost 0 bases, with 9 bases spanning the gap. The CDR3 length is 14 residues. The CDR3: CASSDFPDSYEQYF. CDR3 DNA: TGCGCCAGCAGTGATTTTCCAGACTCCTACGAGCAGTACTTC.

The CDR3 loop reads CASSLDGRVSTDTQYF. The DNA of the CDR3 is TGTGCCAGCAGCTTAGACGGTCGGGTTAGCACAGATACGCAGTATTTT. This rearrangement joins TRBV11-2 to TRBJ2-3, with D unresolved. The CDR3 contains 16 residues. Trimming took 0 bases from V and 0 from J, leaving 10 bases between them. Germline V gene lookup returns CDR1 SGHAT and CDR2 FQNNGV. Full variable domain (remainder filled in from reference TRBV11-2 and TRBJ2-3): EAGVAQSPRYKIIEKRQSVAFWCNPISGHATLYWYQQILGQGPKLLIQFQNNGVVDDSQLPKDRFSAERLKGVDSTLKIQPAKLEDSAVYLCASSLDGRVSTDTQYFGPGTRLTVL.

J is TRBJ2-1 and V is TRBV3-1 (or the pseudogene TRBV3-2), with a possible D match to TRBD2 (5 bases). The CDR3 sequence is 16 residues long. Germline V CDR1 and CDR2: LGHDT, YNNKEL (reference sequence). Deletions cut 4 bases from V and 1 base from J, with 14 bases between. Here the CDR3 reads CASSLPLAKSYNEQFF. CDR3 nucleotide sequence: TGTGCCAGCAGCCTGCCTCTAGCTAAATCCTACAATGAGCAGTTCTTC.

The V and J genes are TRBV4-1 and TRBJ2-1; TRBD2 might be the D (7 bases). The V end lost 3 bases, the J end lost 4 bases, and 16 bases lay between the germline ends. This CDR3 spans 16 amino acids. From germline, CDR1 is MGHRA and CDR2 YSYEKL. The CDR3 is CASSQIRGAGYNEQFF. In nucleotides, the CDR3 is TGCGCCAGCAGCCAGATTCGGGGGGCCGGATACAATGAGCAGTTCTTC.

V and J are TRBV9 and TRBJ2-2; 8 bases match TRBD2. In germline, CDR1 is SGDLS, CDR2 YYNGEE. Losses at the gene ends were 2 bases for V and 5 bases for J; bases not matched to a gene: 5. This CDR3 is built from 15 residues. The CDR3 region has the DNA TGTGCCAGCAGCGTGGGGACTAGTTGGACCGGGGAGCTGTTTTTT. Amino acids: CASSVGTSWTGELFF.

V gene TRBV9 combines with J gene TRBJ2-2, with 9 bases fitting TRBD1. The CDR3 loop spans 16 amino acids. Germline V gene sequence: CDR1 SGDLS, CDR2 YYNGEE. Unmatched junction bases numbered 6, after V lost 0 bases and J lost 6 bases. CDR3 loop: CASSVGGTGNPGELFF. DNA of the CDR3: TGTGCCAGCAGCGTAGGGGGGACAGGGAATCCCGGGGAGCTGTTTTTT.